Below are 5 T cell receptor beta chains sequenced from a single sample in a study of T cell responses to AZD1222 COVID-19 vaccine. Produced via immunoSEQ multiplex PCR; TCRdb's table is partial and in-frame only. The profile shows 100,000 to 150,000 clones, around 83% of them singletons. The sequences come from peripheral blood, collected 28 days after the second AZD1222 dose. These receptors were taken from an adult who received the AZD1222 COVID-19 vaccine.

This clone was detected only once. The V and J genes are TRBV9 and TRBJ2-5, with D possibly TRBD1 on 6 matching bases. The length of the CDR3 is 14 residues. Germline CDR1 and CDR2: SGDLS and YYNGEE. V was clipped by 5 bases and J by 1 base, with 12 bases between them. The CDR3 DNA follows: TGTGCCAGCAGTATCGGACAGAGCCAAGAGACCCAGTACTTC. It specifies CASSIGQSQETQYF. Complete variable domain (other parts from reference TRBV9 and TRBJ2-5): DSGVTQTPKHLITATGQRVTLRCSPRSGDLSVYWYQQSLDQGLQFLIQYYNGEERAKGNILERFSAQQFPDLHSELNLSSLELGDSALYFCASSIGQSQETQYFGPGTRLLVL.

J is TRBJ2-5 and V is TRBV7-2; TRBD2 agrees at 11 bases. This CDR3 comprises 15 residues. The trim removed 1 base at V and 3 bases at J, leaving 1 base unmatched. Germline CDR1 SGHTA, CDR2 FQGNSA. CDR3 coding DNA: TGTGCCAGCAGCTTAGAGACTAGCGGGGAAGAGACCCAGTACTTC. Protein product: CASSLETSGEETQYF.

This clone has more than one count but fewer than ten. The V and J genes are TRBV21-1 and TRBJ1-2. TRBV21-1 is recorded as a pseudogene. The length of the CDR3 is 9 residues. DNA for the CDR3: TGTGCCAGCAGCAATGGCTACACCTTC. Translating it yields CASSNGYTF.

The chain employs TRBV6-5 and TRBJ2-1, with D unresolved. The germline V gene has CDR1 MNHEY and CDR2 SVGAGI. The CDR3 runs 16 residues. Trimming shortened V by 3 bases and J by 2 bases, and 14 bases separated the two germline ends. The CDR3 DNA follows: TGTGCCAGCAGTTATATCAGTGGGCAGGCCTACAATGAGCAGTTCTTC. It codes for CASSYISGQAYNEQFF.

This chain uses TRBV5-6 with TRBJ2-2; no reliable D call. Trimming took off 0 bases at V and 6 bases at J, with 6 bases between the two ends. Per germline, CDR1 SGHDT and CDR2 YYEEEE. The length of the CDR3 is 13 residues. In DNA form, the CDR3 reads TGTGCCAGCAGCTTGGAGAGTTCCGGGGAGCTGTTTTTT. As protein: CASSLESSGELFF.